This T cell receptor beta chain originates from a study of early T cells in non-severe SARS-CoV-2 infection. Overall study context: Sequencing input comprised bulk RNA from unsorted whole blood; chain pairing was not available.

Germline V lookup: CDR1 MGHRA, CDR2 YSYEKL. Trimming stripped 4 bases from V and 10 bases from J, with 22 bases between. The CDR3 runs to 16 residues. TCRdb called the 5' RACE reads again in MiXCR, with one record for every CDR3 protein. Of around 79,000 distinct CDR3 sequences in the sample, about 11% are singletons; the top ten hold around 13%. The table lists this clonotype with many counts. This TCR derives from an adult who was a healthcare worker with PCR-confirmed SARS-CoV-2 infection or an uninfected control (not recorded which). This material consisted of whole blood, taken at baseline. The gene calls are TRBV4-1 and TRBJ1-4, with a possible D match to TRBD1 (5 bases). In DNA, the CDR3 is TGCGCCAGCAGCCGGTGGGACCGGGACCAATCTGGAAAACTGTTTTTT. Protein sequence: CASSRWDRDQSGKLFF.